This T cell receptor (beta chain) is from a study of T cells after yellow fever vaccination. Study conclusions and caveats: Reappearing after the booster were most of the clones from primary vaccination (roughly 95% CD4, roughly 86% CD8).

This clonotype was seen repeatedly, ten times or more. Its antigen is as yet unknown. TCRdb reanalysed the 5' RACE reads using MiXCR and keeps one entry per CDR3 protein. Of about 250,000 distinct CDR3 sequences listed, roughly 3.7% are singletons. The length of the CDR3 is 15 residues. Trimming cost V 4 bases and J 3 bases, with 19 bases left between them. The germline V gene encodes CDR1 DFQATT and CDR2 SNEGSKA (reference sequence). The chain links TRBV20-1 to TRBJ2-7; tentatively, D is TRBD2 (6 bases). This TCR was recovered from a young man who received the YFV17D yellow fever vaccine. The material sequenced was PBMCs, taken 15 days after the yellow fever booster vaccination. The CDR3 DNA reads as TGCAGTGCTACCCCCATTATTGGGGGGATCTACGAGCAGTACTTC. Translated: CSATPIIGGIYEQYF.